Following are 23 T cell receptor beta chains from one sample sequenced in a study of T cells in localized non-small cell lung cancer. Sequencing was performed with immunoSEQ multiplex PCR; in TCRdb, only in-frame clones are kept and a portion is missing. The table has about 83,000 clones, approximately 80% seen once; the top ten hold less than 9.5%. The sample in question was peripheral blood, obtained before any cancer treatment. Every receptor here comes from a female donor over 55 with stage I lung adenocarcinoma.

This chain uses TRBV19 with TRBJ1-1, with TRBD1 matching 7 bases. The CDR3 covers 14 residues. Trimming removed 7 bases from V and 4 bases from J; junction bases left unmatched: 9. Germline values: CDR1 LNHDA, CDR2 SQIVND (reference sequence). In DNA, the CDR3 is TGTGCCAGTACCGGGGACAGCGCCCTCACTGAAGCTTTCTTT. As protein: CASTGDSALTEAFF.

The chain employs TRBV11-3 and TRBJ1-1; D gene uncertain. The germline gives CDR1 SGHNT, CDR2 YENEEA. The CDR3 is 13 amino acids. Trimming took 1 base from V and 1 from J, leaving 4 bases between them. The CDR3 DNA follows: TGTGCCAGCAGCTTAGGGCCGAACACTGAAGCTTTCTTT. Encoded protein: CASSLGPNTEAFF.

The chain uses TRBV12-5 and TRBJ2-7; 10 bases match TRBD1. The germline gives CDR1 LGHNT, CDR2 FRNRAP. Trimming at V came to 6 bases and at J to 5 bases, leaving 7 bases not matched to a gene. This CDR3 region has 14 residues. The CDR3 coding sequence is TGTGCTAGTGGCCCAGGACAGGGGGGCCACGAGCAGTACTTC. It encodes CASGPGQGGHEQYF.

This chain joins TRBV29-1 and TRBJ1-3, with D unclear. V was cut by 5 bases and J by 0 bases, with 17 bases left in between. CDR1 is SQVTM and CDR2 is ANQGSEA in the germline V gene. CDR3 length: 16 amino acids. The DNA for the CDR3 is TGCAGCGTTCTGCCTTCGGACGGCGACTCTGGAAACACCATATATTTT. Residues: CSVLPSDGDSGNTIYF.

This clone has more than one count but fewer than ten. CDR3 coding DNA: TGTGCCAGTAGTGCCCATAGCGGCAGCATAGACAATGAGCAGTTCTTC. It translates to CASSAHSGSIDNEQFF. The gene calls are TRBV19 and TRBJ2-1; D may be TRBD2 (6 bases). Trimming shortened V by 5 bases and J by 5 bases, and 19 bases separated the two germline ends. This CDR3 is 16 amino acids long. The germline CDR1 and CDR2 sequences are LNHDA and SQIVND (reference sequence).

V usage is TRBV6-1 and J usage is TRBJ2-1, with D possibly called TRBD1 or TRBD2 (6 bases each). Per germline, CDR1 MNHNS and CDR2 SASEGT. The CDR3 has 15 residues. V lost 2 bases to trimming and J lost 3 bases, with 11 bases between them. CDR3 sequence: CASSERGEYYNEQFF. The CDR3 DNA reads as TGTGCCAGCAGTGAAAGGGGGGAGTACTACAATGAGCAGTTCTTC.

The chain carries TRBV19 and TRBJ2-3, with D possibly TRBD1 on 6 matching bases. Germline CDR1 is LNHDA and CDR2 is SQIVND (reference sequence). Deletions cut 7 bases from V and 3 bases from J, with 14 bases between. The CDR3 loop spans 14 amino acids. The chain's CDR3 is CASKTGRGTDTQYF. CDR3 nucleotide sequence: TGTGCCAGTAAGACAGGCAGGGGAACAGATACGCAGTATTTT.

The CDR3 sequence is CASSVVGTSGINEQFF. The CDR3 bases are TGTGCCAGCAGCGTAGTTGGCACTAGCGGTATAAATGAGCAGTTCTTC. The chain has TRBV9 and TRBJ2-1, with 8 bases lining up with TRBD2. The CDR3 length is 16 residues. V was pared by 0 bases and J by 7 bases, with 9 bases of the junction left unmatched. Germline V lookup: CDR1 SGDLS, CDR2 YYNGEE.

The chain carries TRBV10-3 and TRBJ2-4; no clear D. The ends were cut back, 3 bases at V and 3 bases at J, with 3 bases in the middle. Per the germline V gene, CDR1 is ENHRY and CDR2 is SYGVKD. The CDR3 sequence is 12 residues long. As DNA, the CDR3 is TGTGCCATCAGTGAAGGCAAAAACATTCAGTACTTC. Translation: CAISEGKNIQYF.

The chain couples TRBV6-1 to TRBJ1-5, with D hard to call. Trimming cost V 1 base and J 4 bases, with 5 bases left between them. CDR1 MNHNS and CDR2 SASEGT come from the germline V gene. The CDR3 is made up of 13 amino acids. As DNA, the CDR3 is TGTGCCAGCAGTGAAGGGATAAATCAGCCCCAGCATTTT. Translated, it gives CASSEGINQPQHF.

Here the CDR3 reads CASRPVLSGTYEQYF. In nucleotides, the CDR3 is TGCGCCAGCAGACCCGTACTAAGCGGGACTTACGAGCAGTACTTC. The rearrangement links TRBV5-1 to TRBJ2-7; TRBD2 agrees at 7 bases. Germline V CDR1 and CDR2: SGHRS, YFSETQ. Trimming took 5 bases from V and 4 from J; bases not matched to a gene: 12. The CDR3 runs 15 residues.

This sequence joins TRBV6-1 and TRBJ1-2; 8 nucleotides agree with TRBD1. Germline CDR1 is MNHNS and CDR2 is SASEGT. The CDR3 has 12 residues. The trim removed 9 bases at V and 3 bases at J, leaving 3 bases unmatched. CDR3 residues: CARGDRHYGYTF. The CDR3 nucleotides are TGTGCCAGGGGGGACAGGCACTATGGCTACACCTTC.

This chain uses TRBV14 with TRBJ2-1; D uncertain. Trimming removed 1 base at V and 13 bases at J, with 17 bases between. Germline V gene sequence: CDR1 SGHDN, CDR2 FVKESK. There are 14 residues in the CDR3. The DNA of the CDR3 is TGTGCCAGCAGCCAAGCCTCGGCGGTCGGTGAACAGTTCTTC. Its protein is CASSQASAVGEQFF.

This chain joins TRBV10-3 and TRBJ1-5; 7 positions agree with TRBD1. Germline V gene data show CDR1 as ENHRY and CDR2 as SYGVKD. V lost 2 bases to trimming and J lost 7 bases; unmatched junction nucleotides: 2. The length of the CDR3 is 13 residues. CDR3 sequence (DNA): TGTGCCATCAGTGAGGACAGGGTGCAGCCCCAGCATTTT. It specifies CAISEDRVQPQHF.

This sequence joins TRBV10-3 and TRBJ2-3; TRBD2 matches at 10 bases. This CDR3 spans 15 amino acids. The ends lost 6 bases at V and 0 bases at J; junction bases unmatched: 3. Germline values: CDR1 ENHRY, CDR2 SYGVKD. The CDR3 region is CAIRTSGISTDTQYF. Written as DNA, the CDR3 is TGTGCCATCAGAACTAGCGGGATTAGCACAGATACGCAGTATTTT.

V is TRBV5-8 and J is TRBJ1-5; D is uncertain. The CDR3 runs 13 residues. The V and J ends lost 1 base and 2 bases respectively, with 4 bases between them. The germline V gene has CDR1 SGHTS and CDR2 YDEGEE. CDR3 coding DNA: TGTGCCAGCAGCTTGCAGGGCAATCAGCCCCAGCATTTT. It is translated as CASSLQGNQPQHF.

CDR3 bases: TGTGCCAGCAATGAGGGTCGAGAGACCCAGTACTTC. Its translation: CASNEGRETQYF. This rearrangement joins TRBV25-1 to TRBJ2-5; D is possibly TRBD2 (5 bases). This CDR3 comprises 12 residues. CDR1 is MGHDK and CDR2 is SYGVNS in the germline V gene. Between the trimmed V and J ends, which lost 7 bases and 4 bases, there was a span of 10 bases.

The chain is built from TRBV19 and TRBJ2-1; the D is unclear. V shed 3 bases and J shed 9 bases, with 12 bases lying between them. The germline V gene has CDR1 LNHDA and CDR2 SQIVND (reference sequence). The CDR3 sequence is 13 residues long. The CDR3 region is CASSIAGVGEQFF. In DNA, the CDR3 is TGTGCCAGTAGTATTGCTGGAGTGGGTGAGCAGTTCTTC.

The genes are TRBV13 and TRBJ2-7; no clear D. The germline V and J ends were trimmed by 5 bases and 6 bases, with 11 bases remaining between them. The CDR3 covers 12 residues. Germline V gives CDR1 PRHDT, CDR2 FYEKMQ (reference sequence). CDR3 DNA sequence: TGTGCCAGCAGCCGACGGCCGGGCGAGCAGTACTTC. Its protein product is CASSRRPGEQYF.

The chain uses TRBV4-3 and TRBJ1-1, with D unclear. The CDR3 totals 11 residues. CDR1 LGHNA and CDR2 YSLEER come from the germline V gene. The V and J ends lost 4 bases and 4 bases respectively, with 4 bases between them. CDR3 nucleotide sequence: TGCGCCAGCAGCCTTGGCACTGAAGCTTTCTTT. This encodes CASSLGTEAFF.

J is TRBJ1-2 and V is TRBV6-5; 7 bases map to TRBD1. This CDR3 has 14 amino acids. After removal of 5 bases from V and 4 bases from J, the junction contained 7 bases not matched to a gene. Germline lookup yields CDR1 MNHEY and CDR2 SVGAGI. The CDR3 protein is CASSPTGQLYGYTF. DNA of the CDR3: TGTGCCAGCAGTCCAACGGGACAGCTCTATGGCTACACCTTC.

The chain carries TRBV9 and TRBJ2-3; TRBD2 agrees at 13 bases. This CDR3 spans 19 amino acids. CDR1 is SGDLS, CDR2 YYNGEE, per germline. Trimming cost V 4 bases and J 0 bases; bases outside gene matches: 11. Here the CDR3 DNA reads TGTGCCAGCAGCCCTCGGACTAGCGGGGGCCACCTGAGCACAGATACGCAGTATTTT. Residues: CASSPRTSGGHLSTDTQYF. Full variable domain (rest looked up from reference TRBV9 and TRBJ2-3): DSGVTQTPKHLITATGQRVTLRCSPRSGDLSVYWYQQSLDQGLQFLIQYYNGEERAKGNILERFSAQQFPDLHSELNLSSLELGDSALYFCASSPRTSGGHLSTDTQYFGPGTRLTVL.

This sequence joins TRBV5-4 and TRBJ2-1; perhaps TRBD1 as D (6 bases). The CDR3 has 15 amino acids. The germline CDR1 and CDR2 sequences are SGHNT and YYREEE (reference sequence). Trimming left V 0 bases short and J 3 bases short, with 10 bases between. For the CDR3, the DNA is TGTGCCAGCAGCTTGGGGGGGCCTAGCTACAATGAGCAGTTCTTC. It yields the protein CASSLGGPSYNEQFF.